One and the same sample provided the 8 T cell receptor beta chains below, sequenced in a study of shared clonotypes between healthy human individuals. Positive CCR7 selection of CD45RO-negative cells yielded the naive CD8 cells, and terminally differentiated effector memory CD45RA+ cells were excluded. Method: immunoSEQ multiplex PCR; TCRdb's copy keeps in-frame clones and lacks some. The table shows about 2 million clones, with approximately 95% occurring only once. Sample: naive CD8+ T cells sorted from blood. These receptors all come from a man in his late teens or twenties in good health.

In its sample, this clone was seen once. The chain joins TRBV5-6 to TRBJ2-2; 7 positions match TRBD2. The CDR3 runs to 15 residues. Germline assignment: CDR1 SGHDT and CDR2 YYEEEE. With 6 bases clipped from V and 4 bases from J, the junction kept 9 bases outside the gene matches. In DNA form, the CDR3 reads TGTGCCAGCACCATCAGTGGGGGGGGCACCGGGGAGCTGTTTTTT. Translation: CASTISGGGTGELFF.

The chain combines TRBV27 with TRBJ2-3; 10 nucleotides line up with TRBD1. Germline CDR1 reads MNHEY; CDR2 reads SMNVEV (reference sequence). The trim removed 4 bases at V and 4 bases at J, leaving 5 bases unmatched. This CDR3 is built from 15 residues. The CDR3 spells CASSSGTGVPDTQYF. Written as DNA, the CDR3 is TGTGCCAGCAGTTCCGGGACAGGGGTCCCAGATACGCAGTATTTT.

Notes on this clone: The sample contains more than one DNA sequence encoding this CDR3. The chain uses TRBV10-2 and TRBJ2-6; D uncertain. V was trimmed by 3 bases and J by 2 bases, leaving 8 bases between them. The CDR3 is 15 residues long. Germline CDR1 and CDR2: WSHSY and SAAADI. DNA of the CDR3: TGCGCCAGCAGTGATCTGGGTACTGGGGCCAACGTCCTGACTTTC. It yields the protein CASSDLGTGANVLTF.

This clone was found once. The chain joins TRBV10-2 to TRBJ1-2; 8 positions match TRBD1. V shed 8 bases and J 0 bases; nucleotides not matched to a gene: 8. The CDR3 loop spans 15 amino acids. Per germline, CDR1 WSHSY and CDR2 SAAADI. This CDR3 reads CASVERQGPNYGYTF. CDR3 DNA sequence: TGCGCCAGCGTAGAACGACAGGGGCCTAACTATGGCTACACCTTC.

For this clone: In the same sample, other DNA sequences code for this CDR3. CDR3 coding DNA: TGTGCCAGCAGTTCCTTCGATCAGCCCCAGCATTTT. Translating it yields CASSSFDQPQHF. The chain recombines TRBV27 with TRBJ1-5; D gene uncertain. Germline CDR1 and CDR2: MNHEY and SMNVEV (reference sequence). Trimming shortened V by 4 bases and J by 5 bases, and 6 bases separated the two germline ends. The CDR3 runs 12 residues.

The V gene is TRBV11-2, the J gene TRBJ1-2; a weak D match, TRBD1 (5 bases). The germline gives CDR1 SGHAT, CDR2 FQNNGV. With 4 bases removed from V and 3 bases from J, the gap between germline ends came to 9 bases. The CDR3 is 13 residues long. The CDR3 here is CASSSREDYGYTF. For the CDR3, the DNA is TGTGCCAGCAGCTCCAGGGAGGACTATGGCTACACCTTC.

The chain recombines TRBV19 with TRBJ2-7; 9 bases are a match to TRBD1. Per germline, CDR1 LNHDA and CDR2 SQIVND (reference sequence). V dropped 5 bases and J dropped 2; count of bases not matched to a gene: 10. The CDR3 is 16 amino acids. CDR3 coding DNA: TGTGCCAGTAGTGTGGACCGGGACAGGGCGACCTACGAGCAGTACTTC. Its translation is CASSVDRDRATYEQYF.

The V gene is TRBV4-1, the J gene TRBJ1-1, with 7 bases that match TRBD1. The V gene's germline CDR1 is MGHRA and CDR2 YSYEKL. The CDR3 consists of 17 residues. J was trimmed by 4 bases and V by 2 bases; bases with no gene match: 13. The CDR3 loop is CASSQWIQQGMGTEAFF. DNA for the CDR3: TGCGCCAGCAGCCAATGGATACAACAGGGGATGGGCACTGAAGCTTTCTTT.